The 21 T cell receptor beta chains below all came from one sample that was sequenced in a study of OX40 agonist ivuxolimab in advanced cancers. The assay was immunoSEQ multiplex PCR, and TCRdb's table has in-frame clones only and misses some. The sample shows 65,000 to 80,000 clones, over 90% of them seen only once. This specimen consisted of CD4+ or CD8+ T cells sorted from blood, obtained in a trial of the OX40 agonist ivuxolimab. The receptors derive from an adult with an advanced solid tumor such as melanoma, head and neck, liver or kidney cancer.

The rearrangement uses TRBV6-5 and TRBJ2-5, with D perhaps matching TRBD2 (7 bases). CDR1 MNHEY and CDR2 SVGAGI come from the germline V gene. V lost 3 bases and J 5 bases, leaving 13 bases between the germline ends. This CDR3 spans 14 amino acids. The CDR3 DNA is TGTGCCAGCAGTTATGGGGGGGGGCGTGAGACCCAGTACTTC. It specifies CASSYGGGRETQYF.

This chain connects TRBV29-1 to TRBJ2-1; 7 bases match TRBD2. Germline assignment: CDR1 SQVTM and CDR2 ANQGSEA. The CDR3 length is 17 residues. V was clipped by 3 bases and J by 8 bases; unmatched bases: 19. This chain's CDR3 is CSVDLLTGAGPSDEQFF. The CDR3 nucleotides are TGCAGCGTTGACCTTCTTACGGGAGCGGGACCGAGTGATGAGCAGTTCTTC.

The chain couples TRBV5-1 to TRBJ1-5; D remains unclear. The V gene lost 1 base and the J gene lost 1 base, with 9 bases spanning the gap. The CDR3 extends over 15 amino acids. Germline V gene lookup returns CDR1 SGHRS and CDR2 YFSETQ. CDR3 in amino acids: CASSLRGGSNQPQHF. The CDR3 region has the DNA TGCGCCAGCAGCTTGCGCGGAGGGAGCAATCAGCCCCAGCATTTT.

This clone appeared once. The V call is TRBV4-3, the J call TRBJ2-3; D possibly uses TRBD1 or TRBD2 (6 bases each). V was clipped by 0 bases and J by 0 bases, with 7 bases between them. The length of the CDR3 is 15 residues. Germline V gene sequence: CDR1 LGHNA, CDR2 YSLEER. The CDR3 is CASSQEGGSTDTQYF. CDR3 sequence (DNA): TGCGCCAGCAGCCAAGAAGGGGGGAGCACAGATACGCAGTATTTT.

This clone was counted once. This chain uses TRBV4-1 with TRBJ2-2; TRBD2 aligns across 8 bases. V shed 4 bases, J shed 3 bases, and the junction held 7 bases outside the gene matches. CDR1 is MGHRA, CDR2 YSYEKL, per germline. The CDR3 extends over 16 amino acids. The CDR3 protein is CASSPIAGSYTGELFF. The CDR3 DNA follows: TGCGCCAGCAGCCCGATAGCGGGGAGTTACACCGGGGAGCTGTTTTTT.

The chain employs TRBV6-1 and TRBJ2-5, with D hard to call. V shed 4 bases and J shed 2 bases, with 11 bases lying between them. Germline V gene data show CDR1 as MNHNS and CDR2 as SASEGT. The CDR3 extends over 14 amino acids. The CDR3 sequence: CASSVGRMQETQYF. The CDR3 coding sequence is TGTGCCAGCAGTGTGGGTCGTATGCAAGAGACCCAGTACTTC.

This clone showed up just once. The V gene is TRBV9, the J gene TRBJ1-1; 11 bases match TRBD1. The CDR3 sequence is 15 residues long. Trimming took 4 bases from V and 3 from J; bases not matched to a gene: 5. Germline CDR1 SGDLS, CDR2 YYNGEE. The CDR3 loop is CASSPRDRGYTEAFF. CDR3 nucleotide sequence: TGTGCCAGCAGCCCTCGGGACAGGGGGTACACTGAAGCTTTCTTT. The full variable domain, completed using reference TRBV9 and TRBJ1-1, is DSGVTQTPKHLITATGQRVTLRCSPRSGDLSVYWYQQSLDQGLQFLIQYYNGEERAKGNILERFSAQQFPDLHSELNLSSLELGDSALYFCASSPRDRGYTEAFFGQGTRLTVV.

Only one count was recorded for this clone. This chain uses TRBV27 with TRBJ1-2, with D tentatively TRBD1 (5 bases). V was trimmed by 0 bases and J by 3 bases, leaving 8 bases between them. The germline CDR1 and CDR2 sequences are MNHEY and SMNVEV (reference sequence). The CDR3 sequence is 14 residues long. The CDR3, as DNA: TGTGCCAGCAGTTTATCGCCAGGGCACTATGGCTACACCTTC. Encoded protein: CASSLSPGHYGYTF.

The J gene is TRBJ1-5, the V gene TRBV15, with TRBD1 matching over 8 bases. Germline V lookup: CDR1 LNHNV, CDR2 YYDKDF (reference sequence). The V and J ends lost 5 bases and 2 bases, in that order; junction bases with no gene match: 2. This CDR3 is built from 14 residues. DNA for the CDR3: TGTGCCACCAGCGCGGACAGGGGCAATCAGCCCCAGCATTTT. Protein: CATSADRGNQPQHF.

The J gene is TRBJ2-3, the V gene TRBV5-6; D gene uncertain. The germline V and J ends were trimmed by 4 bases and 0 bases, with 6 bases remaining between them. The germline gives CDR1 SGHDT, CDR2 YYEEEE. The CDR3 has 13 residues. Here the CDR3 DNA reads TGTGCCAGCAGCGCGGCGAGCACAGATACGCAGTATTTT. Translating gives CASSAASTDTQYF.

The rearrangement links TRBV29-1 to TRBJ2-5, with TRBD1 identical over 8 bases. The CDR3 is 13 amino acids. The junction had 5 bases not matched to a gene; V was cut back by 5 bases and J by 3 bases. CDR1 and CDR2 (germline): SQVTM, ANQGSEA. CDR3 region: CSVRTGWEETQYF. The CDR3 DNA follows: TGCAGCGTTAGGACAGGGTGGGAAGAGACCCAGTACTTC.

CDR3 amino acids: CASSLQGRGQETQYF. The CDR3 nucleotides are TGCGCCAGCAGCCTACAGGGTAGGGGACAAGAGACCCAGTACTTC. The chain combines TRBV5-1 with TRBJ2-5; a weak D match, TRBD1 (6 bases). The V gene's germline CDR1 is SGHRS and CDR2 YFSETQ. The CDR3 is 15 amino acids. The ends were cut back, 4 bases at V and 2 bases at J, with 15 bases in the middle.

This clone was found a few times. The V and J genes are TRBV4-1 and TRBJ1-2, with a tentative D call TRBD1 (5 bases). The V end was cut by 0 bases, the J end by 5 bases, with 10 bases between. Germline CDR1 reads MGHRA; CDR2 reads YSYEKL. The CDR3 covers 14 residues. CDR3 sequence (DNA): TGCGCCAGCAGCCAAGAAGGGGTAAGGTATGGCTACACCTTC. This gives the protein CASSQEGVRYGYTF.

J is TRBJ2-5 and V is TRBV10-2; D is uncertain. The CDR3 runs to 12 residues. V gave up 4 bases and J gave up 5 bases, with 8 bases separating them. Germline V CDR1 and CDR2: WSHSY, SAAADI. The CDR3 DNA sequence: TGCGCCAGCAGTGGGCACAATGAGACCCAGTACTTC. Translating gives CASSGHNETQYF.

This rearrangement joins TRBV19 to TRBJ2-1; weak D call: TRBD1 (5 bases). The CDR3 runs 16 residues. Germline values: CDR1 LNHDA, CDR2 SQIVND (reference sequence). V was clipped by 2 bases and J by 4 bases, with 15 bases between them. The CDR3 nucleotides are TGTGCCAGTAGTATATGGGCGGAGCAGGGTTACAATGAGCAGTTCTTC. This encodes CASSIWAEQGYNEQFF.

The chain recombines TRBV5-1 with TRBJ2-7; 12 bases align to TRBD2. The CDR3 spans 14 residues. The V gene's germline CDR1 is SGHRS and CDR2 YFSETQ. The junction had 6 bases not matched to a gene; V was cut back by 4 bases and J by 7 bases. CDR3 protein: CASSPGLAGGEQYF. DNA for the CDR3: TGCGCCAGCAGCCCGGGACTAGCGGGCGGAGAGCAGTACTTC.

The CDR3 nucleotides read TGCAGCGTTTTCTCTGGAAACACCATATATTTT. It specifies CSVFSGNTIYF. The rearrangement links TRBV29-1 to TRBJ1-3; D is unclear. CDR1 and CDR2 (germline): SQVTM, ANQGSEA. The germline V and J ends were trimmed by 5 bases and 0 bases, with 2 bases remaining between them. This CDR3 is 11 amino acids long.

This clone turned up a few times. The V call is TRBV11-2, the J call TRBJ1-1; tentative D call: TRBD1 (5 bases). CDR3 size: 12 residues. Germline V gene lookup returns CDR1 SGHAT and CDR2 FQNNGV. V was clipped by 8 bases and J by 0 bases, with 7 bases between them. Here the CDR3 DNA reads TGTGCCAGCGAGGGGATGAACACTGAAGCTTTCTTT. It encodes CASEGMNTEAFF.

The chain uses TRBV5-1 and TRBJ1-2; 9 bases are shared with TRBD1. The CDR3 is 17 residues long. Germline lookup yields CDR1 SGHRS and CDR2 YFSETQ. V shed 4 bases, J shed 0 bases, and the junction held 10 bases outside the gene matches. The CDR3 region is CASSGHLGTGPNYGYTF. DNA of the CDR3: TGCGCCAGCAGCGGACACCTGGGGACAGGGCCTAACTATGGCTACACCTTC.

The rearrangement links TRBV19 to TRBJ1-6; D remains ambiguous. Trimming removed 3 bases from V and 7 bases from J, with 13 bases in between. Per the germline V gene, CDR1 is LNHDA and CDR2 is SQIVND (reference sequence). This CDR3 has 15 amino acids. CDR3 bases: TGTGCCAGTAGTATGAGTATCGGGAACAATTCACCCCTCCACTTT. Translated, it gives CASSMSIGNNSPLHF. The full variable domain, in which reference TRBV19 and TRBJ1-6 provide the parts outside the CDR3, is DGGITQSPKYLFRKEGQNVTLSCEQNLNHDAMYWYRQDPGQGLRLIYYSQIVNDFQKGDIAEGYSVSREKKESFPLTVTSAQKNPTAFYLCASSMSIGNNSPLHFGNGTRLTVT.

The genes are TRBV19 and TRBJ2-5; either TRBD1 or TRBD2 may supply D (5 bases each). The germline V gene encodes CDR1 LNHDA and CDR2 SQIVND (reference sequence). The V end lost 3 bases, the J end lost 4 bases, and 12 bases lay between the germline ends. The CDR3 consists of 14 residues. CDR3: CASSMGVAGETQYF. The CDR3 coding sequence is TGTGCCAGTAGTATGGGGGTCGCTGGAGAGACCCAGTACTTC.